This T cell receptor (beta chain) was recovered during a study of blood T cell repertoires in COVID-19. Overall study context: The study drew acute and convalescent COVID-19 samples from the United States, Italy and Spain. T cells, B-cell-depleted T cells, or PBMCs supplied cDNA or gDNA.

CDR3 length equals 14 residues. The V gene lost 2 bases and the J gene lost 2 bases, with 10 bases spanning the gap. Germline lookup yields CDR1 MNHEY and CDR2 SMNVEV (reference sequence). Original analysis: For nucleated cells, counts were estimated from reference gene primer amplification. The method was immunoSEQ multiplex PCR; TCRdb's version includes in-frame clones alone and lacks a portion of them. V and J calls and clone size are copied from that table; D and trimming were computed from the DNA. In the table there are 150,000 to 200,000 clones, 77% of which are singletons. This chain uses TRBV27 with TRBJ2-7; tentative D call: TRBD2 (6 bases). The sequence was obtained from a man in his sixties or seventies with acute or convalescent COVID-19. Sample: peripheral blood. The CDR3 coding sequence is TGTGCCAGCAGTTTAGGGTTAGCGGCCTACGAGCAGTACTTC. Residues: CASSLGLAAYEQYF.